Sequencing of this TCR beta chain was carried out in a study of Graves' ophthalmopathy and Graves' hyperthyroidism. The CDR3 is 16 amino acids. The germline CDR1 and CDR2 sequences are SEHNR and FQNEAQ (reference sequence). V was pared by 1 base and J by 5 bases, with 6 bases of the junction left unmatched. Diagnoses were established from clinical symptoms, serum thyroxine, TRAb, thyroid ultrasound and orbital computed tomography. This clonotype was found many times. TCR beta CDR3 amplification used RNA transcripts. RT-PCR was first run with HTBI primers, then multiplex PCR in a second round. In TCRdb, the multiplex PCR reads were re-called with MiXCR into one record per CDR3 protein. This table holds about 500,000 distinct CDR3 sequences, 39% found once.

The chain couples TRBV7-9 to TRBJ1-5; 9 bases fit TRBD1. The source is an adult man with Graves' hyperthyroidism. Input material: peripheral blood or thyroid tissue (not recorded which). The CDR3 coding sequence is TGTGCCAGCAGCTTAGGAGGACAGGGGTCGGATCAGCCCCAGCATTTT. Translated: CASSLGGQGSDQPQHF.